This is a list of T cell receptor beta chains from one sample in a study of blood T cell repertoires in COVID-19. Sequenced by immunoSEQ multiplex PCR; TCRdb stores in-frame clones only, minus some. The sample lists about 230,000 clones; approximately 80% were seen once. Sample: peripheral blood. The source of these receptors is a man aged 35 to 55 who had recovered from COVID-19. Both conserved end residues are part of each CDR3. Fields, in order: clone size, J gene, D gene, V gene, CDR3 protein, CDR3 DNA. A D gene is named only where the DNA matches it firmly. Clone size appears in some rows only: once, few, many, or a class for an expanded clone.

NA TRBJ2-7 TRBD1 TRBV30 CACLLGTAYEQYF TGTGCCTGCCTCCTCGGGACAGCCTACGAGCAGTACTTC
NA TRBJ2-5 TRBD2 TRBV5-1 CASSLIAGQETQYF TGCGCCAGCAGCCTCATAGCGGGCCAAGAGACCCAGTACTTC
NA TRBJ2-7 NA TRBV7-2 CASSLKPLYEQYF TGTGCCAGCAGCTTAAAGCCCCTCTACGAGCAGTACTTC
NA TRBJ1-1 NA TRBV5-1 CASSLDRGGTEAFF TGCGCCAGCAGCTTGGATCGGGGAGGCACTGAAGCTTTCTTT
NA TRBJ2-5 NA TRBV11-2 CASSLVGGETQYF TGTGCCAGCAGCTTAGTCGGCGGCGAGACCCAGTACTTC
NA TRBJ2-7 NA TRBV14 CASSQDTATPYEQYF TGTGCCAGCAGCCAAGATACTGCTACTCCTTACGAGCAGTACTTC
NA TRBJ1-1 NA TRBV5-4 CASSYNAGLAFF TGTGCCAGCAGTTACAATGCGGGCCTCGCTTTCTTT
NA TRBJ2-7 TRBD1 TRBV5-5 CASSLRQGWYEQYF TGTGCCAGCAGCTTGAGACAGGGGTGGTACGAGCAGTACTTC
NA TRBJ2-7 TRBD2 TRBV18 CASSVRALNSGSMNEQYF TGTGCCAGCTCAGTAAGGGCCCTTAATAGCGGGAGTATGAACGAGCAGTACTTC
NA TRBJ1-2 NA TRBV18 CASSLNWDSTSYGYTF TGTGCCAGCTCACTAAATTGGGACTCCACCTCCTATGGCTACACCTTC
NA TRBJ1-3 TRBD1 TRBV19 CASSKDRGNRSGNTIYF TGTGCCAGTAGTAAGGACAGGGGCAACCGCTCTGGAAACACCATATATTTT
NA TRBJ1-2 TRBD1 TRBV6-5 CASTRTGLYGYTF TGTGCCAGCACTCGGACAGGACTCTATGGCTACACCTTC
NA TRBJ2-2 NA TRBV10-1 CASSNSMNTGELFF TGCGCCAGCAGTAACTCAATGAACACCGGGGAGCTGTTTTTT
NA TRBJ2-7 NA TRBV29-1 CSVGRDRYEQYF TGCAGCGTTGGGAGGGATAGGTACGAGCAGTACTTC
once TRBJ2-1 NA TRBV6-5 CASSSAGQEQFF TGTGCCAGCAGTTCGGCGGGACAGGAGCAGTTCTTC
NA TRBJ1-1 NA TRBV11-3 CASSVRGRGTEAFF TGTGCCAGCAGCGTTAGGGGAAGGGGCACTGAAGCTTTCTTT
NA TRBJ1-1 NA TRBV15 CATSVTLTENTEAFF TGTGCCACCAGCGTAACGCTGACAGAGAACACTGAAGCTTTCTTT
NA TRBJ2-7 NA TRBV7-2 CASSILPRDYEQYF TGTGCCAGCAGCATACTCCCTCGAGACTACGAGCAGTACTTC
NA TRBJ2-2 TRBD1 TRBV5-8 CASSRGTGAGELFF TGTGCCAGCAGCCGCGGGACAGGGGCCGGGGAGCTGTTTTTT
NA TRBJ1-5 NA TRBV30 CAWSGPGERQPQHF TGTGCCTGGAGTGGTCCGGGGGAGCGTCAGCCCCAGCATTTT
NA TRBJ2-5 TRBD1 TRBV5-1 CASSLGGQGAGETQYF TGCGCCAGCAGCTTGGGGGGACAGGGGGCAGGAGAGACCCAGTACTTC
NA TRBJ2-7 TRBD1 TRBV7-2 CASSLGQVTYEQYF TGTGCCAGCAGCTTGGGACAGGTAACCTACGAGCAGTACTTC
once TRBJ1-3 NA TRBV19 CASSSVGTIYF TGTGCCAGTAGTTCCGTCGGCACCATATATTTT
NA TRBJ2-7 TRBD1 TRBV7-9 CASSVDRGSDEQYF TGTGCCAGCAGCGTTGACAGGGGGTCGGACGAGCAGTACTTC
NA TRBJ2-7 TRBD2 TRBV25-1 CASRGGSSYEQYF TGTGCCAGCCGGGGCGGGAGTTCCTACGAGCAGTACTTC
NA TRBJ2-7 TRBD1 TRBV27 CASRGQGFYEQYF TGTGCCAGCAGAGGACAGGGTTTCTACGAGCAGTACTTC
NA TRBJ1-2 TRBD1 TRBV7-2 CASSFDRGGYGYTF TGTGCCAGCAGCTTTGACAGGGGCGGGTATGGCTACACCTTC
NA TRBJ2-3 NA TRBV19 CASSIEPPEADTQYF TGTGCCAGTAGTATAGAGCCCCCAGAGGCTGATACGCAGTATTTT
NA TRBJ2-3 TRBD2 TRBV27 CASSYGLAGGPTDTQYF TGTGCCAGCAGTTACGGACTAGCGGGAGGCCCCACAGATACGCAGTATTTT
NA TRBJ2-7 NA TRBV12-3/TRBV12-4 CASSVGGPYEQYF TGTGCCAGCAGTGTGGGGGGACCCTACGAGCAGTACTTC
NA TRBJ2-1 TRBD2 TRBV23-1 CASSQTGTSGRMNEQFF TGCGCCAGCAGTCAGACCGGGACTAGCGGGAGGATGAATGAGCAGTTCTTC
NA TRBJ2-7 TRBD1 TRBV30 CAWSVGTAHYEQYF TGTGCCTGGAGTGTCGGGACAGCACACTACGAGCAGTACTTC
few TRBJ2-5 TRBD1 TRBV18 CASSPGQQETQYF TGTGCCAGCTCACCGGGACAGCAAGAGACCCAGTACTTC
NA TRBJ2-3 TRBD1 TRBV5-1 CASSYDRAQYF TGCGCCAGCAGTTACGACAGGGCACAGTATTTT
once TRBJ2-1 NA TRBV5-4 CASSLLDYSYNEQFF TGTGCCAGCAGCTTGTTGGACTACTCCTACAATGAGCAGTTCTTC
NA TRBJ1-1 TRBD1 TRBV6-5 CASSKQGASTEAFF TGTGCCAGCAGTAAACAGGGGGCGAGCACTGAAGCTTTCTTT